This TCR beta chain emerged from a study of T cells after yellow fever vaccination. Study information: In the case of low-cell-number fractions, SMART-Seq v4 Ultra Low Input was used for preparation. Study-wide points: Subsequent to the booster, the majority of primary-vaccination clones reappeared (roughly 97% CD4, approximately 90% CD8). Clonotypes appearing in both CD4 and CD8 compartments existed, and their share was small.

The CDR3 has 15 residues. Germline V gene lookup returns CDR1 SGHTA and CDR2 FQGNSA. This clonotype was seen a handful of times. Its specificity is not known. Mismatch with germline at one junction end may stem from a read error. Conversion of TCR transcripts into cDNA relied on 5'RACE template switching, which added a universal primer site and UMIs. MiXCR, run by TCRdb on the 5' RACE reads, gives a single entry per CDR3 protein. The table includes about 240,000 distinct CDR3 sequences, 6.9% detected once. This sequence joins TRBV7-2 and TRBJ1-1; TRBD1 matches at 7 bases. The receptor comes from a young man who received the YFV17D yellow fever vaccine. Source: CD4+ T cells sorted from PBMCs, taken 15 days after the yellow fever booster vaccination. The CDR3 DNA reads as TGTGCCAGCAGCCTAGCGGGACAGATGAACACTGAAGCTTTCTTT. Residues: CASSLAGQMNTEAFF.